These 18 T cell receptor beta chains originate from one sample sequenced in a study of cytomegalovirus exposure and HLA in healthy donors. In the PCR, 60 Vbeta and 13 Jbeta primers were used. Clones were sequenced by immunoSEQ multiplex PCR, and TCRdb holds only the in-frame ones, with some missing. The sample includes 100,000 to 150,000 clones, roughly 72% of them seen just once. Sequencing input: PBMCs. The receptor set was obtained from a woman in her 50s in good health and CMV-seronegative.

V gene TRBV2 combines with J gene TRBJ2-6; possibly TRBD2 for D (6 bases). The length of the CDR3 is 15 residues. Per germline, CDR1 SNHLY and CDR2 FYNNEI. V lost 9 bases to trimming and J lost 0 bases, with 12 bases between them. In DNA form, the CDR3 reads TGTGCCAGTGGGACTGCCGTCTCTGGGGCCAACGTCCTGACTTTC. This gives the protein CASGTAVSGANVLTF.

This sequence joins TRBV11-3 and TRBJ2-5, with TRBD1 as a possible D gene (5 bases). CDR1 and CDR2 from the germline V gene are SGHNT and YENEEA. The CDR3 runs to 15 residues. Trimming stripped 4 bases from V and 3 bases from J, with 15 bases between. The CDR3 bases are TGTGCCAGCAGCTCGTCAGGGAAGATGGAAGAGACCCAGTACTTC. Translated, it gives CASSSSGKMEETQYF. Full variable domain (missing parts from reference TRBV11-3 and TRBJ2-5): EAGVVQSPRYKIIEKKQPVAFWCNPISGHNTLYWYLQNLGQGPELLIRYENEEAVDDSQLPKDRFSAERLKGVDSTLKIQPAELGDSAVYLCASSSSGKMEETQYFGPGTRLLVL.

This chain connects TRBV9 to TRBJ2-5; 11 nucleotides line up with TRBD1. With 3 bases clipped from V and 5 bases from J, the junction kept 3 bases outside the gene matches. The CDR3 consists of 14 residues. Germline V CDR1 and CDR2: SGDLS, YYNGEE. The CDR3 nucleotides are TGTGCCAGCAGCGGGACAGGGGGCGGGGAGACCCAGTACTTC. Translating it yields CASSGTGGGETQYF.

The chain is built from TRBV2 and TRBJ2-1; 12 bases align to TRBD2. There are 16 residues in the CDR3. In germline, CDR1 is SNHLY, CDR2 FYNNEI. V dropped 4 bases and J dropped 4; count of bases not matched to a gene: 5. CDR3 sequence reads: CASSGGTSGPYNEQFF. CDR3 nucleotide sequence: TGTGCCAGCAGTGGCGGGACTAGCGGGCCGTACAATGAGCAGTTCTTC.

V gene TRBV7-9 combines with J gene TRBJ2-3; D gene unclear. The CDR3 has 15 amino acids. Germline CDR1 and CDR2: SEHNR and FQNEAQ (reference sequence). With 1 base removed from V and 2 bases from J, the gap between germline ends came to 10 bases. The CDR3 protein is CASSLGRSPTDTQYF. In nucleotides, the CDR3 is TGTGCCAGCAGCTTAGGTAGAAGCCCCACAGATACGCAGTATTTT.

The chain links TRBV28 to TRBJ1-2, with D perhaps matching TRBD1 (5 bases). The CDR3 covers 14 residues. Germline lookup yields CDR1 MDHEN and CDR2 SYDVKM. V was clipped by 3 bases and J by 1 base, with 9 bases between them. CDR3 residues: CASSFPGGNYGYTF. In nucleotides, the CDR3 is TGTGCCAGCAGTTTCCCGGGGGGTAACTATGGCTACACCTTC.

This sequence joins TRBV18 and TRBJ1-2; 7 bases map to TRBD1. V was pared by 3 bases and J by 3 bases, with 4 bases of the junction left unmatched. Per the germline V gene, CDR1 is KGHSH and CDR2 is LQKENI. CDR3 length equals 14 residues. The CDR3 DNA sequence: TGTGCCAGCTCACCCGGGACAGAGGACTATGGCTACACCTTC. Its translation is CASSPGTEDYGYTF.

V and J are TRBV29-1 and TRBJ1-1, with a tentative D call TRBD1 (5 bases). The CDR3 consists of 12 residues. Germline loops: CDR1 SQVTM, CDR2 ANQGSEA. V lost 6 bases and J 0 bases, leaving 8 bases between the germline ends. The CDR3: CSVSRVNTEAFF. CDR3 nucleotide sequence: TGCAGCGTCTCCAGGGTGAACACTGAAGCTTTCTTT.

The genes are TRBV14 and TRBJ2-2; D ambiguous. Trimming stripped 4 bases from V and 7 bases from J, with 4 bases between. The CDR3 runs 11 residues. Germline CDR1 SGHDN, CDR2 FVKESK. This CDR3 reads CASSLIGELFF. CDR3 coding DNA: TGTGCCAGCAGCCTCATCGGGGAGCTGTTTTTT.

J is TRBJ2-7 and V is TRBV7-9, with 13 bases aligning to TRBD2. Germline CDR1 is SEHNR and CDR2 is FQNEAQ (reference sequence). The CDR3 is 18 amino acids. Trimming removed 5 bases from V and 3 bases from J; junction bases left unmatched: 13. CDR3 DNA sequence: TGTGCCAGCAGCATGTATCGTGGACTAGCGGGAGAGGACTACGAGCAGTACGTC. Its protein is CASSMYRGLAGEDYEQYV.

The chain combines TRBV7-9 with TRBJ2-7, with 9 bases aligning to TRBD2. CDR1 SEHNR and CDR2 FQNEAQ come from the germline V gene (reference sequence). The CDR3 is 14 amino acids. V shed 3 bases, J shed 6 bases, and the junction held 6 bases outside the gene matches. The CDR3 region is CASSFGGRASEQYF. In DNA form, the CDR3 reads TGTGCCAGCAGCTTTGGCGGGAGGGCAAGCGAGCAGTACTTC.

The chain joins TRBV5-1 to TRBJ2-3; 7 positions match TRBD2. CDR3 length: 16 amino acids. The V gene's germline CDR1 is SGHRS and CDR2 YFSETQ. J lost 0 bases, V lost 2 bases, and 6 bases had no gene match. The CDR3 DNA sequence: TGCGCCAGCAGCTTCCTTCGCGGGGGAAGCACAGATACGCAGTATTTT. Protein product: CASSFLRGGSTDTQYF.

This clone has a single count. The V and J genes are TRBV9 and TRBJ1-5; D unresolved. The CDR3 sequence is 14 residues long. The germline V gene has CDR1 SGDLS and CDR2 YYNGEE. Trimming shortened V by 5 bases and J by 1 base, and 10 bases separated the two germline ends. The CDR3 reads CASSLGVSNQPQHF. The CDR3 DNA sequence: TGTGCCAGCAGTCTCGGGGTAAGCAATCAGCCCCAGCATTTT.

The chain combines TRBV10-3 with TRBJ2-7, with 7 bases lining up with TRBD2. Germline V CDR1 and CDR2: ENHRY, SYGVKD. The CDR3 is 15 amino acids. After removal of 5 bases from V and 2 bases from J, the junction contained 9 bases not matched to a gene. For the CDR3, the DNA is TGTGCCATCAGTCTAGGACTAGTTGCTACCTACGAGCAGTACTTC. This codes for CAISLGLVATYEQYF.

This clone has more than one count but fewer than ten. The J gene is TRBJ1-1, the V gene TRBV6-5, with a tentative D call TRBD1 (6 bases). The V gene's germline CDR1 is MNHEY and CDR2 SVGAGI. This CDR3 spans 13 amino acids. V lost 3 bases, J lost 7 bases, and 12 bases lay in between. This chain's CDR3 is CASSYMGASEAFF. The CDR3 DNA reads as TGTGCCAGCAGTTATATGGGGGCCAGTGAAGCTTTCTTT.

This clone was observed a few times. V usage is TRBV28 and J usage is TRBJ2-3; D perhaps matches TRBD2 (6 bases). The CDR3 consists of 15 residues. The germline V gene encodes CDR1 MDHEN and CDR2 SYDVKM. Trimming shortened V by 7 bases and J by 6 bases, and 20 bases separated the two germline ends. CDR3 in DNA: TGTGCCAGCAATATGGGAGGTCTAGGGTCCGATACGCAGTATTTT. Translated: CASNMGGLGSDTQYF.

The chain joins TRBV7-3 to TRBJ2-1; D possibly corresponds to TRBD2 (6 bases). This CDR3 is built from 15 residues. Germline assignment: CDR1 SGHTA and CDR2 FQGTGA. Deletions cut 1 base from V and 4 bases from J, with 11 bases between. CDR3 loop: CASSLSGDGYNEQFF. CDR3 coding DNA: TGTGCCAGCAGCTTAAGCGGGGACGGGTACAATGAGCAGTTCTTC.

This rearrangement joins TRBV5-4 to TRBJ2-2; possibly TRBD1 for D (6 bases). CDR1 SGHNT and CDR2 YYREEE come from the germline V gene (reference sequence). This CDR3 contains 15 residues. V was shortened by 4 bases and J by 2 bases, with 12 bases between the two germline ends. The chain's CDR3 is CASSPGTLNTGELFF. CDR3 DNA: TGTGCCAGCAGCCCCGGGACACTAAACACCGGGGAGCTGTTTTTT.